A selection of T cell receptor beta chains follows, all from one sample in a study of OX40 agonist ivuxolimab in advanced cancers. Measured with immunoSEQ multiplex PCR; TCRdb has only the in-frame clones, and not every one. Among about 110,000 clones listed, approximately 90% were seen once. The sample was CD4+ or CD8+ T cells sorted from blood, taken in a trial of the OX40 agonist ivuxolimab. The source of these receptors is an adult with an advanced solid tumor such as melanoma, head and neck, liver or kidney cancer. Each CDR3 is given with its conserved first and last residue. D genes are given only for firm matches. Size is stated for part of the rows, as once, few or many counts, or as a class when the clone is expanded.

clone size: .; V gene: TRBV30; J gene: TRBJ1-2; D gene: .; CDR3 protein: CACGRDYGYTF; CDR3 DNA: TGTGCCTGCGGTCGGGACTATGGCTACACCTTC
clone size: .; V gene: TRBV28; J gene: TRBJ2-2; D gene: .; CDR3 protein: CASSFVRTGELFF; CDR3 DNA: TGTGCCAGCAGTTTCGTACGCACCGGGGAGCTGTTTTTT
clone size: .; V gene: TRBV7-9; J gene: TRBJ2-3; D gene: .; CDR3 protein: CASSSLSRTPDTQYF; CDR3 DNA: TGTGCCAGCAGCTCTCTCAGCCGGACCCCAGATACGCAGTATTTT
clone size: .; V gene: TRBV29-1; J gene: TRBJ2-2; D gene: .; CDR3 protein: CSVQGHGNTGELFF; CDR3 DNA: TGCAGCGTTCAAGGCCATGGGAACACCGGGGAGCTGTTTTTT
clone size: .; V gene: TRBV27; J gene: TRBJ2-7; D gene: TRBD1; CDR3 protein: CASSHSGTGAYEQYF; CDR3 DNA: TGTGCCAGCAGTCATTCCGGGACAGGGGCGTACGAGCAGTACTTC
clone size: .; V gene: TRBV5-6; J gene: TRBJ1-2; D gene: .; CDR3 protein: CASSSLYGYTF; CDR3 DNA: TGTGCCAGCAGCTCCCTCTATGGCTACACCTTC
clone size: .; V gene: TRBV7-2; J gene: TRBJ2-1; D gene: TRBD2; CDR3 protein: CASSPSGSGGTNEQFF; CDR3 DNA: TGTGCCAGCAGCCCATCAGGGAGCGGGGGAACGAATGAGCAGTTCTTC
clone size: once; V gene: TRBV6-6; J gene: TRBJ1-5; D gene: TRBD1; CDR3 protein: CASSYSGQLGQPQHF; CDR3 DNA: TGTGCCAGCAGTTACTCGGGACAGTTGGGTCAGCCCCAGCATTTT
clone size: once; V gene: TRBV28; J gene: TRBJ1-3; D gene: .; CDR3 protein: CASSLGLNTIYF; CDR3 DNA: TGTGCCAGCAGTTTAGGGTTAAACACCATATATTTT
clone size: .; V gene: TRBV7-2; J gene: TRBJ1-2; D gene: .; CDR3 protein: CASSLQGLNYGYTF; CDR3 DNA: TGTGCCAGCAGCCTGCAGGGGCTAAACTATGGCTACACCTTC
clone size: .; V gene: TRBV10-3; J gene: TRBJ1-5; D gene: .; CDR3 protein: CAISEGGRGLENNQPQHF; CDR3 DNA: TGTGCCATCAGTGAGGGGGGCAGGGGCCTCGAAAACAATCAGCCCCAGCATTTT
clone size: .; V gene: TRBV25-1; J gene: TRBJ2-7; D gene: .; CDR3 protein: CASIGNGYEQYF; CDR3 DNA: TGTGCCAGCATAGGTAATGGTTACGAGCAGTACTTC
clone size: .; V gene: TRBV7-8; J gene: TRBJ1-3; D gene: .; CDR3 protein: CASSPLGGNSGNTIYF; CDR3 DNA: TGTGCCAGCAGCCCCCTTGGAGGGAACTCTGGAAACACCATATATTTT
clone size: once; V gene: TRBV18; J gene: TRBJ2-7; D gene: TRBD1; CDR3 protein: CASSVGQTSLYEQYF; CDR3 DNA: TGTGCCAGCTCAGTGGGACAGACTTCTTTATACGAGCAGTACTTC
clone size: .; V gene: TRBV5-1; J gene: TRBJ1-2; D gene: .; CDR3 protein: CASAITIDLYGYTF; CDR3 DNA: TGCGCCAGCGCGATAACAATAGATCTCTATGGCTACACCTTC
clone size: .; V gene: TRBV30; J gene: TRBJ2-2; D gene: .; CDR3 protein: CAWVLGGPGELFF; CDR3 DNA: TGTGCCTGGGTACTCGGGGGGCCCGGGGAGCTGTTTTTT
clone size: .; V gene: TRBV2; J gene: TRBJ1-2; D gene: .; CDR3 protein: CASSEGYGYTF; CDR3 DNA: TGTGCCAGCAGTGAAGGTTATGGCTACACCTTC
clone size: .; V gene: TRBV19; J gene: TRBJ2-6; D gene: .; CDR3 protein: CASSIHRWGQRAGANVLTF; CDR3 DNA: TGTGCCAGTAGTATTCATCGATGGGGGCAGCGTGCTGGGGCCAACGTCCTGACTTTC
clone size: .; V gene: TRBV15; J gene: TRBJ2-3; D gene: .; CDR3 protein: CATSRDLQTDTQYF; CDR3 DNA: TGTGCCACCAGCAGAGATCTGCAAACAGATACGCAGTATTTT
clone size: .; V gene: TRBV6-6; J gene: TRBJ2-3; D gene: TRBD2; CDR3 protein: CASSLGGGGTDTQYF; CDR3 DNA: TGTGCCAGCAGCCTAGGCGGGGGAGGCACAGATACGCAGTATTTT
clone size: .; V gene: TRBV10-3; J gene: TRBJ2-3; D gene: TRBD2; CDR3 protein: CATSGGLADTDTQYF; CDR3 DNA: TGTGCCACCTCAGGTGGCCTAGCGGACACAGATACGCAGTATTTT
clone size: .; V gene: TRBV5-1; J gene: TRBJ1-5; D gene: TRBD1; CDR3 protein: CASSLGPQGSNQPQHF; CDR3 DNA: TGCGCCAGCAGCTTGGGTCCACAGGGGAGCAATCAGCCCCAGCATTTT
clone size: .; V gene: TRBV2; J gene: TRBJ1-5; D gene: TRBD1; CDR3 protein: CASRGDRVNQPQHF; CDR3 DNA: TGTGCCAGCAGGGGGGACAGAGTCAATCAGCCCCAGCATTTT
clone size: .; V gene: TRBV7-9; J gene: TRBJ2-7; D gene: TRBD2; CDR3 protein: CASSTSSGGGSYEQYF; CDR3 DNA: TGTGCCAGCAGCACCAGTAGCGGGGGGGGTTCCTACGAGCAGTACTTC
clone size: .; V gene: TRBV30; J gene: TRBJ2-7; D gene: .; CDR3 protein: CAWSVQGSYEQYF; CDR3 DNA: TGTGCCTGGAGTGTACAGGGTTCCTACGAGCAGTACTTC
clone size: .; V gene: TRBV9; J gene: TRBJ2-2; D gene: .; CDR3 protein: CASSFSRGGADAGELFF; CDR3 DNA: TGTGCCAGCAGCTTCTCCCGTGGGGGGGCCGATGCCGGGGAGCTGTTTTTT
clone size: .; V gene: TRBV7-2; J gene: TRBJ2-7; D gene: TRBD2; CDR3 protein: CASSQTSGTYEQYF; CDR3 DNA: TGTGCCAGCAGCCAAACTAGCGGAACCTACGAGCAGTACTTC
clone size: .; V gene: TRBV7-9; J gene: TRBJ2-1; D gene: TRBD2; CDR3 protein: CASSLSGDSYEQFF; CDR3 DNA: TGTGCCAGCAGCCTTAGCGGGGATTCCTACGAGCAGTTCTTC
clone size: .; V gene: TRBV27; J gene: TRBJ2-7; D gene: TRBD1; CDR3 protein: CASSLLPGQSSYEQYF; CDR3 DNA: TGTGCCAGCAGTTTACTACCGGGACAGAGCTCCTACGAGCAGTACTTC
clone size: few; V gene: TRBV10-2; J gene: TRBJ1-5; D gene: TRBD1; CDR3 protein: CASSTQGAQPQHF; CDR3 DNA: TGCGCCAGCAGTACACAGGGGGCACAGCCCCAGCATTTT
clone size: .; V gene: TRBV5-6; J gene: TRBJ1-5; D gene: TRBD1; CDR3 protein: CASSGYRGGQPQHF; CDR3 DNA: TGTGCCAGCAGCGGCTACAGGGGTGGGCAGCCCCAGCATTTT
clone size: .; V gene: TRBV7-9; J gene: TRBJ2-3; D gene: TRBD1; CDR3 protein: CASSSMGQGSDTQYF; CDR3 DNA: TGTGCCAGCAGCTCAATGGGACAGGGATCAGATACGCAGTATTTT
clone size: .; V gene: TRBV7-9; J gene: TRBJ1-5; D gene: TRBD1; CDR3 protein: CASSGTGANQPQHF; CDR3 DNA: TGTGCCAGCAGCGGGACAGGGGCCAATCAGCCCCAGCATTTT
clone size: .; V gene: TRBV5-1; J gene: TRBJ1-6; D gene: TRBD1; CDR3 protein: CASSLTGQTYNSPLHF; CDR3 DNA: TGCGCCAGCAGCCTAACGGGACAGACTTATAATTCACCCCTCCACTTT
clone size: .; V gene: TRBV7-2; J gene: TRBJ1-2; D gene: TRBD1; CDR3 protein: CASSLVDRGMGSGYTF; CDR3 DNA: TGTGCCAGCAGCTTAGTGGACAGGGGAATGGGATCTGGCTACACCTTC
clone size: .; V gene: TRBV15; J gene: TRBJ1-2; D gene: TRBD1; CDR3 protein: CATSRDPGQGVLTF; CDR3 DNA: TGTGCCACCAGCAGAGATCCGGGACAGGGCGTACTGACGTTC
clone size: .; V gene: TRBV27; J gene: TRBJ2-5; D gene: .; CDR3 protein: CASSPLAGPPWGTQYF; CDR3 DNA: TGTGCCAGCAGCCCCCTTGCGGGACCCCCCTGGGGGACCCAGTACTTC